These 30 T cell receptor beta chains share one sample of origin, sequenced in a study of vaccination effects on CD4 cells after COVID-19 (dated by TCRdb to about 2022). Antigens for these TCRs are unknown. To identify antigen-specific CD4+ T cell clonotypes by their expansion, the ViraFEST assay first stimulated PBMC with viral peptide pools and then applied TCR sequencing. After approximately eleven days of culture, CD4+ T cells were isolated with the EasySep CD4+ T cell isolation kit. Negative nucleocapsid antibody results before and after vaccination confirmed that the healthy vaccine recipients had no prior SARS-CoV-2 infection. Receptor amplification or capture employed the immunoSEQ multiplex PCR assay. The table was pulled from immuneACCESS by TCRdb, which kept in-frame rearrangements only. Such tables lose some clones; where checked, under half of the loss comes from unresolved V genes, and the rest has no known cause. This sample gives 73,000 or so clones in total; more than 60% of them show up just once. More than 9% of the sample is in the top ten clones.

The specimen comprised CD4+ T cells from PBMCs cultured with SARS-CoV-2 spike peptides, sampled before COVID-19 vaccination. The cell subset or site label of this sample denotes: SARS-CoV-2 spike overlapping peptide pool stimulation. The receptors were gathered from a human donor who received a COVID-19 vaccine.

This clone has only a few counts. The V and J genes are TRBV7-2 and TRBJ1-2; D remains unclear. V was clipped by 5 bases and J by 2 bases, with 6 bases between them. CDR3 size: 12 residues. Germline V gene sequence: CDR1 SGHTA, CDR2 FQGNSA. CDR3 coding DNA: TGTGCCAGCAGCCGCGGGAACTATGGCTACACCTTC. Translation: CASSRGNYGYTF. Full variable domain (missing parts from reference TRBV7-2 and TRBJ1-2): GAGVSQSPSNKVTEKGKDVELRCDPISGHTALYWYRQSLGQGLEFLIYFQGNSAPDKSGLPSDRFSAERTGGSVSTLTIQRTQQEDSAVYLCASSRGNYGYTFGSGTRLTVV.

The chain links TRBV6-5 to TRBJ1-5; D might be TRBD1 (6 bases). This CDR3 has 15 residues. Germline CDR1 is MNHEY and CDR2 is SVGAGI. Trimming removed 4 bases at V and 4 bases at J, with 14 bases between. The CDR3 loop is CASSFSGAINQPQHF. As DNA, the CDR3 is TGTGCCAGCAGTTTCTCAGGGGCAATTAATCAGCCCCAGCATTTT.

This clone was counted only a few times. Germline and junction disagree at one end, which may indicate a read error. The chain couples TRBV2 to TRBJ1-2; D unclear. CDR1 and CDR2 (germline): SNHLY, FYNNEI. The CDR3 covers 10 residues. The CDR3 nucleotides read TGTGCCAGCAGTGTTCAAGTCCCTCACTTC. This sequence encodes CASSVQVPHF.

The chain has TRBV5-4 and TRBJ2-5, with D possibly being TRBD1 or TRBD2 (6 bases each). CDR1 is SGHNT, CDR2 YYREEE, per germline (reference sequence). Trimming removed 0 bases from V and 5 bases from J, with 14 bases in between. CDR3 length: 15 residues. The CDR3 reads CASSLGGGQGETQYF. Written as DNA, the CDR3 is TGTGCCAGCAGCTTGGGAGGGGGGCAGGGGGAGACCCAGTACTTC.

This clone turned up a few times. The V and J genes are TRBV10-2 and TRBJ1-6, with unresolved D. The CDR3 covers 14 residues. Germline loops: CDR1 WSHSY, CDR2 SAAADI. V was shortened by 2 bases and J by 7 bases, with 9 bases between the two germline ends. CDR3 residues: CASSERPLNSPLHF. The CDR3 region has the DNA TGCGCCAGCAGTGAGAGGCCTCTGAATTCACCCCTCCACTTT.

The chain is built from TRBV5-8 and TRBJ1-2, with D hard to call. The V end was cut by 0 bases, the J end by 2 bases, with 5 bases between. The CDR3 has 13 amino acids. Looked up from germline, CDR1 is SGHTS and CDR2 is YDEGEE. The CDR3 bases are TGTGCCAGCAGCTTGGCCCGAAACTATGGCTACACCTTC. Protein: CASSLARNYGYTF.

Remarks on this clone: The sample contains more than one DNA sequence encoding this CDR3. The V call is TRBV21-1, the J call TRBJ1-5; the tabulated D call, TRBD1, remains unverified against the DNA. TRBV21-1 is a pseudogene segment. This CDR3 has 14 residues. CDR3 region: CASSKFGSNQPQHF. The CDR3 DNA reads TGTGCCAGCAGCAAATTTGGCAGCAATCAGCCCCAGCATTTT.

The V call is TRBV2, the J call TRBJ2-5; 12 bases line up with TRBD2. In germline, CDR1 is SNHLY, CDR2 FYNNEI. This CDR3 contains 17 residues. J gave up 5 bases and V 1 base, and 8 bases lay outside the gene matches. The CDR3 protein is CASSEGASGGARETQYF. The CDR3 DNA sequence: TGTGCCAGCAGTGAAGGGGCTAGCGGGGGGGCCCGGGAGACCCAGTACTTC.

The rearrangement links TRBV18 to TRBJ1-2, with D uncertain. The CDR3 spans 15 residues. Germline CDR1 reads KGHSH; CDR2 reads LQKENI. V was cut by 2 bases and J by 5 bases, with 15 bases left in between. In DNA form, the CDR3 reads TGTGCCAGCTCACCAGTGCGCGAGCTAGAATATGGCTACACCTTC. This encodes CASSPVRELEYGYTF.

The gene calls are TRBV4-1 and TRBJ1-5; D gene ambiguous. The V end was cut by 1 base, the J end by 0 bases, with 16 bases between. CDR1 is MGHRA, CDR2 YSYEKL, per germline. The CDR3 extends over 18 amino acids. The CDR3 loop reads CASSQGERLRASNQPQHF. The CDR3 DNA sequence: TGCGCCAGCAGCCAAGGTGAAAGGTTGAGGGCTAGCAATCAGCCCCAGCATTTT.

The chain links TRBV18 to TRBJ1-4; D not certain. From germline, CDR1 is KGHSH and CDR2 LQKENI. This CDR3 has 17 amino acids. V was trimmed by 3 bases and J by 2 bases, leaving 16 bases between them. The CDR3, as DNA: TGTGCCAGCTCACCCCCAGGAGGGCCACGTACTAATGAAAAACTGTTTTTT. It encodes CASSPPGGPRTNEKLFF.

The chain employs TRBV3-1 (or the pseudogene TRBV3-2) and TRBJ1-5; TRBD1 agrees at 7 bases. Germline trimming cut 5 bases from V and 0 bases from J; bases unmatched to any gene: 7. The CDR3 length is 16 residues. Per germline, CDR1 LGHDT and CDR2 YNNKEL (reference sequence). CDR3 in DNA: TGTGCCAGCAGCGGCAGGGGGTCTTATAGCAATCAGCCCCAGCATTTT. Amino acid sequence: CASSGRGSYSNQPQHF.

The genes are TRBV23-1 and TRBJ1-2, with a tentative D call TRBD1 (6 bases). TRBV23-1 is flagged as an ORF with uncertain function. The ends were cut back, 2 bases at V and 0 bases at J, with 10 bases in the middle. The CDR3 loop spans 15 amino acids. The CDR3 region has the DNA TGCGCCAGCAGTCAACCGGACAGAGCTAACTATGGCTACACCTTC. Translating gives CASSQPDRANYGYTF.

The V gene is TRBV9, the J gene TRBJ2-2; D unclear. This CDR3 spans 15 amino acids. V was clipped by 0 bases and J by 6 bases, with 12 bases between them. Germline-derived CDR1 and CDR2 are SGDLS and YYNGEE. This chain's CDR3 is CASSVAPGNPGELFF. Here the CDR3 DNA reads TGTGCCAGCAGCGTAGCCCCAGGTAACCCCGGGGAGCTGTTTTTT.

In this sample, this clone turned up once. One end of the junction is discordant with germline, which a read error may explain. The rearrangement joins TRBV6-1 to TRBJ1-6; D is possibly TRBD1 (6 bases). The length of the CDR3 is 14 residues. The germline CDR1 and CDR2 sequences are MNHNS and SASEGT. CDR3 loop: CASREGQSNSPLHF. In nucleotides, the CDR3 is TGTGCCAGCAGGGAAGGACAGAGTAATTCACCCCTCCACTTT.

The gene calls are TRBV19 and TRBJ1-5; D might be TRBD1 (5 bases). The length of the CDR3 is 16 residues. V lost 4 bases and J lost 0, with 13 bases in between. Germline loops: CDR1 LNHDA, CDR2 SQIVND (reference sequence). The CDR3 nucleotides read TGTGCCAGTAGTAAGCACCGGGACCTTAGCAATCAGCCCCAGCATTTT. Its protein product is CASSKHRDLSNQPQHF.

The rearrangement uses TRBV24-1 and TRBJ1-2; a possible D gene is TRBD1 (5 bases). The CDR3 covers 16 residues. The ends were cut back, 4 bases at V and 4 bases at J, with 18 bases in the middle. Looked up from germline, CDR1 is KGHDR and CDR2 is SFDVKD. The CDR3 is CATSESGTEDIYGYTF. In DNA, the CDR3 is TGTGCCACCAGTGAATCCGGGACGGAAGACATCTATGGCTACACCTTC.

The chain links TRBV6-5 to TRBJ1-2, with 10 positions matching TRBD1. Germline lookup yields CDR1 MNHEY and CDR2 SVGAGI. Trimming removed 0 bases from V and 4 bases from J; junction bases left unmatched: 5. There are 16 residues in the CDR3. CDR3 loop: CASSYSRTGGGYGYTF. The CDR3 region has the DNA TGTGCCAGCAGTTACTCGAGGACAGGGGGTGGCTATGGCTACACCTTC.

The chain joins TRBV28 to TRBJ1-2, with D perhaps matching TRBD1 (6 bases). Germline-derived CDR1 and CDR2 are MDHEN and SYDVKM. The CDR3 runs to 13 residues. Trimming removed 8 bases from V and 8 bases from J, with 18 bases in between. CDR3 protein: CASRIPTGNGYTF. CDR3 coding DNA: TGTGCCAGCCGAATACCTACAGGGAACGGCTACACCTTC.

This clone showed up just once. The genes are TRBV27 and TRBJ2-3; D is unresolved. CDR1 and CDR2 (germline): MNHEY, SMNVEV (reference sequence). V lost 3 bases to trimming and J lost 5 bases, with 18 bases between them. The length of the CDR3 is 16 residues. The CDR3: CASSLSNPSPGDTQYF. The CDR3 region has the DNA TGTGCCAGCAGTTTGTCAAACCCTTCCCCTGGAGATACGCAGTATTTT.

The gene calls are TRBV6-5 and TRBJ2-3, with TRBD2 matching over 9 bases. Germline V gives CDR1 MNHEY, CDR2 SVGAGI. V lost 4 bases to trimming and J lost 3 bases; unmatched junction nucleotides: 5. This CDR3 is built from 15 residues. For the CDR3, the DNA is TGTGCCAGCAGTTCTGGCGGGGGGGCAACAGATACGCAGTATTTT. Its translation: CASSSGGGATDTQYF.

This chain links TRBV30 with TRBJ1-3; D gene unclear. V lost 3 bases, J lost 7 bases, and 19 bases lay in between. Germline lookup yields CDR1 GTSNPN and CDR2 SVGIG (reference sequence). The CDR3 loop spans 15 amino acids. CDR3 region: CAWRGFRGFGNTIYF. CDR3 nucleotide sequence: TGTGCCTGGAGGGGATTCAGAGGTTTCGGGAACACCATATATTTT.

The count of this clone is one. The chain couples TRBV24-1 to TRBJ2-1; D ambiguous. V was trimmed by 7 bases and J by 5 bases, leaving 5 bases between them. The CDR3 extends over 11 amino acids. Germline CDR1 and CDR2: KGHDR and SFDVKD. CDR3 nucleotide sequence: TGTGCCACCAGCGGAGACAATGAGCAGTTCTTC. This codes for CATSGDNEQFF.

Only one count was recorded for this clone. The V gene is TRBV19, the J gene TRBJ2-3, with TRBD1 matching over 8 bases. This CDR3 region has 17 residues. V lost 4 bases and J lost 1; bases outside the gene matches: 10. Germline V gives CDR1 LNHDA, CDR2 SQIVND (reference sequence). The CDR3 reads CASSTGRQGWGTDTQYF. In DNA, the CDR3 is TGTGCCAGTAGTACGGGTCGACAGGGGTGGGGCACAGATACGCAGTATTTT.

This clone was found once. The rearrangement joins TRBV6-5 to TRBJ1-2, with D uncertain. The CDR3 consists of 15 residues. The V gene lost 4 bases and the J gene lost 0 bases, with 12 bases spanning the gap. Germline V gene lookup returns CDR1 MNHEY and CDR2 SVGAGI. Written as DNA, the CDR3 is TGTGCCAGCAGTTCCCACAGTTCAGCTAACTATGGCTACACCTTC. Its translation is CASSSHSSANYGYTF.

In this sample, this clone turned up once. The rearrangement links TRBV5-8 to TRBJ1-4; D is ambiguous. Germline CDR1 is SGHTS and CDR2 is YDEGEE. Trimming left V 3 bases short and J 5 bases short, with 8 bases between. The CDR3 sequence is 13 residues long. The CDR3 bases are TGTGCCAGCAGCTCCGGACTGAATGAAAAACTGTTTTTT. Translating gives CASSSGLNEKLFF.

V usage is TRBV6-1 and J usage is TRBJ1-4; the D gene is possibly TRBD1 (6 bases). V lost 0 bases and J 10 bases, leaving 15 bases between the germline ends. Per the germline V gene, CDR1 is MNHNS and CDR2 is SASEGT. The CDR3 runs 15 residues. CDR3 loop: CASSEAGGSPRKLFF. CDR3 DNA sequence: TGTGCCAGCAGTGAAGCAGGGGGGAGTCCAAGAAAACTGTTTTTT.

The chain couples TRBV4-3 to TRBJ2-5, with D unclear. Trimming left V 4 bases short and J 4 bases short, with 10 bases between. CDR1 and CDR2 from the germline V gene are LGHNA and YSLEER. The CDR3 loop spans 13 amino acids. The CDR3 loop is CASSPGSRETQYF. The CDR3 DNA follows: TGCGCCAGCAGCCCCGGCAGCCGAGAGACCCAGTACTTC.

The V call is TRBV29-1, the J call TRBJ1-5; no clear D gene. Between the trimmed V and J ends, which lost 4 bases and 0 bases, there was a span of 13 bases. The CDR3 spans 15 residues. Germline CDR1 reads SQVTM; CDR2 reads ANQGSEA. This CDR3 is CSVALAGYSNQPQHF. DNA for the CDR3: TGCAGCGTTGCCCTGGCGGGGTATAGCAATCAGCCCCAGCATTTT.

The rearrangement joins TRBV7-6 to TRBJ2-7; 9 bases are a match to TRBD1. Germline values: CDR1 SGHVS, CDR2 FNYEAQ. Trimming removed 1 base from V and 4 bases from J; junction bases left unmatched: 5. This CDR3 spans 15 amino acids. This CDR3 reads CASSLEDRGSYEQYV. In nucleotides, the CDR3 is TGTGCCAGCAGCTTAGAGGACAGGGGATCGTACGAGCAGTACGTC.